The 16 T cell receptor beta chains below were found in one sample sequenced in a study of blood T cell repertoires in COVID-19. TCRdb's copy holds only in-frame clones and misses some; the assay was immunoSEQ multiplex PCR. The sample yields about 480,000 clones, approximately 87% seen once. Specimen: PBMCs or T cells enriched from blood (not recorded which). The source is a woman aged 40 to 55 who had recovered from COVID-19.

The chain employs TRBV10-1 and TRBJ2-7, with 16 bases aligning to TRBD2. In germline, CDR1 is WNHNN, CDR2 SYGVQD (reference sequence). This CDR3 is 20 amino acids long. Trimming cost V 4 bases and J 0 bases; bases outside gene matches: 12. CDR3 DNA: TGCGCCAGCAGTGCGTGTCCGGGACTAGCGGGAGGGCAAAGCTCCTACGAGCAGTACTTC. It translates to CASSACPGLAGGQSSYEQYF.

This chain connects TRBV12-3 or TRBV12-4 to TRBJ2-7, with D perhaps TRBD2 (6 bases). The CDR3 length is 12 residues. Trimming removed 5 bases at V and 7 bases at J, with 12 bases between. The CDR3 region is CASSRTSIEQYF. CDR3 coding DNA: TGTGCCAGCAGTCGTACTAGCATAGAGCAGTACTTC.

This sequence joins TRBV10-3 and TRBJ2-7, with D perhaps TRBD1 (6 bases). V was clipped by 6 bases and J by 2 bases, with 17 bases between them. This CDR3 spans 15 amino acids. From germline, CDR1 is ENHRY and CDR2 SYGVKD. CDR3 sequence (DNA): TGTGCCATCAGCCTAGGACAGCTGCTGACCTACGAGCAGTACTTC. This gives the protein CAISLGQLLTYEQYF.

J is TRBJ2-1 and V is TRBV7-9; TRBD2 matches at 9 bases. V dropped 5 bases and J dropped 6; count of bases not matched to a gene: 8. The CDR3 has 15 residues. Germline V gene data show CDR1 as SEHNR and CDR2 as FQNEAQ (reference sequence). The chain's CDR3 is CASSPTGTSPNEQFF. DNA for the CDR3: TGTGCCAGCAGCCCAACCGGGACTAGCCCCAATGAGCAGTTCTTC.

The genes are TRBV11-3 and TRBJ2-1; D possibly corresponds to TRBD1 (6 bases). CDR1 and CDR2 (germline): SGHNT, YENEEA. The V end was cut by 6 bases, the J end by 7 bases, with 19 bases between. This CDR3 is built from 15 residues. DNA of the CDR3: TGTGCCAGCAGACCAGGGGAGTTGGTTGTGAATGAGCAGTTCTTC. It specifies CASRPGELVVNEQFF.

The chain employs TRBV4-3 and TRBJ2-1; 8 positions match TRBD2. Germline V lookup: CDR1 LGHNA, CDR2 YSLEER. The trim removed 0 bases at V and 1 base at J, leaving 8 bases unmatched. The CDR3 runs 18 residues. The CDR3 DNA reads as TGCGCCAGCAGCCAAGAAGCTAGCGGGTCCGAATCCTACAATGAGCAGTTCTTC. Protein product: CASSQEASGSESYNEQFF.

The V and J genes are TRBV6-5 and TRBJ2-1; TRBD2 matches 10 bases. The CDR3 runs to 14 residues. CDR1 is MNHEY and CDR2 is SVGAGI in the germline V gene. After removal of 7 bases from V and 4 bases from J, the junction contained 4 bases not matched to a gene. As DNA, the CDR3 is TGTGCCAGCACTAGCGGGAGTGATTACAATGAGCAGTTCTTC. It translates to CASTSGSDYNEQFF.

CDR3 loop: CASSPRGTGVGDTQYF. The DNA for the CDR3 is TGCGCCAGCAGCCCGAGAGGGACAGGGGTCGGAGATACGCAGTATTTT. The J gene is TRBJ2-3, the V gene TRBV5-1; 10 nucleotides align to TRBD1. Losses at the gene ends were 4 bases for V and 5 bases for J; bases not matched to a gene: 10. CDR3 length equals 16 residues. Germline CDR1 reads SGHRS; CDR2 reads YFSETQ.

This clone came up once. The J gene is TRBJ2-7, the V gene TRBV6-1, with TRBD1 as a possible D gene (6 bases). Germline V CDR1 and CDR2: MNHNS, SASEGT. V lost 0 bases, J lost 3 bases, and 21 bases lay in between. CDR3 length: 18 residues. CDR3 DNA sequence: TGTGCCAGCAGTGAAGCGCGTCAGGACAGCCGTGTTTACTACGAGCAGTACTTC. This codes for CASSEARQDSRVYYEQYF.

This clone was detected once. The V and J genes are TRBV2 and TRBJ2-2, with TRBD2 as a possible D gene (6 bases). V lost 6 bases, J lost 1 base, and 9 bases lay in between. There are 14 residues in the CDR3. Germline V gives CDR1 SNHLY, CDR2 FYNNEI. CDR3 residues: CASREGRNTGELFF. CDR3 DNA: TGTGCCAGCAGGGAGGGGAGGAACACCGGGGAGCTGTTTTTT.

The chain employs TRBV7-6 and TRBJ2-3; 10 bases are a match to TRBD2. The CDR3 sequence is 15 residues long. Germline assignment: CDR1 SGHVS and CDR2 FNYEAQ. J was trimmed by 3 bases and V by 4 bases; bases with no gene match: 4. DNA of the CDR3: TGTGCCAGCAGCTCCATAGCGGGAGGTACAGATACGCAGTATTTT. Translation: CASSSIAGGTDTQYF.

The rearrangement links TRBV7-6 to TRBJ2-3, with D possibly being TRBD2 (6 bases). This CDR3 has 17 amino acids. Trimming removed 2 bases from V and 2 bases from J, with 17 bases in between. The germline V gene encodes CDR1 SGHVS and CDR2 FNYEAQ. The CDR3 protein is CASSLSSAGRNTDTQYF. DNA for the CDR3: TGTGCCAGCAGCTTATCCTCGGCGGGGCGAAACACAGATACGCAGTATTTT.

The chain carries TRBV7-9 and TRBJ1-3; TRBD1 might be the D (5 bases). Trimming left V 7 bases short and J 0 bases short, with 10 bases between. Germline loops: CDR1 SEHNR, CDR2 FQNEAQ (reference sequence). The CDR3 consists of 14 residues. CDR3 coding DNA: TGTGCCAGCAACCCGGGGGGCTCTGGAAACACCATATATTTT. This codes for CASNPGGSGNTIYF.

The chain is built from TRBV7-9 and TRBJ1-2; the match to TRBD1 covers 8 bases. J lost 3 bases, V lost 2 bases, and 17 bases had no gene match. The CDR3 runs 19 residues. Germline CDR1 SEHNR, CDR2 FQNEAQ (reference sequence). The CDR3 DNA reads TGTGCCAGCAGCTTAATCATCCGACAGGGGCCTAATCGGGACTATGGCTACACCTTC. Translation gives CASSLIIRQGPNRDYGYTF.

The CDR3: CSVDWGTQEAFF. In nucleotides, the CDR3 is TGCAGCGTTGACTGGGGGACTCAAGAAGCTTTCTTT. The rearrangement uses TRBV29-1 and TRBJ1-1; a possible D gene is TRBD1 (5 bases). The CDR3 consists of 12 residues. CDR1 is SQVTM, CDR2 ANQGSEA, per germline. V was trimmed by 3 bases and J by 8 bases, leaving 13 bases between them.

V and J are TRBV12-3 or TRBV12-4 and TRBJ2-5; 7 bases map to TRBD2. The CDR3 runs 13 residues. V trimming: 6 bases; J trimming: 2 bases; junction bases outside the gene matches: 3. The CDR3 loop is CASRGDYQETQYF. In nucleotides, the CDR3 is TGTGCCAGCAGGGGGGACTATCAAGAGACCCAGTACTTC.